This TCR beta chain was sequenced in a study of blood T cell repertoires in COVID-19 (dated by TCRdb to 2018 to 2021). Some background on the complete study: Collaborator samples came from the United States, Italy and Spain and covered acute and convalescent phases of COVID-19. A freely available public database, intended as a resource for researchers studying the immune response to SARS-CoV-2, is where the repertoires were released. A de-identified subject ID, COVID-19 status, age in years and sex were almost always included in the sample metadata. The dataset comprised deeply sampled blood TCRbeta repertoires from subjects exposed to, actively infected with, or recovered from COVID-19. Where available, HLA class I and class II types were taken from metadata supplied by the sample provider and were not determined by assay-based typing. The material from the prospective study consisted of cDNA or gDNA derived from T cells, B-cell-depleted T cells, or PBMCs. Samples were obtained from the ongoing ImmuneRACE study (first 160 participants) and from 1,254 subjects provided by 6 global collaborators.

TCRbeta CDR3 regions were amplified from genomic DNA by means of the immunoSEQ Assay, a bias-controlled multiplex PCR. As for how the authors treated the data: Within the assay, amplification of reference gene primers was used to estimate how many nucleated cells each sample contained. To quantify the absolute abundance of each unique TCRbeta CDR3 rearrangement, sequence reads were collapsed and filtered. Productive Simpson clonality was computed per sample as the square root of Simpson's diversity index over productive rearrangements. As stored in TCRdb, this immuneACCESS dataset retains in-frame rearrangements with V and J assigned. A fraction of the clones does not appear; measured against another copy, unresolved V genes explain less than half of the discrepancy, and the remainder lacks a known reason. The D gene and trimming were derived from the DNA, and the V and J assignments and clone size from that table. For this sample the table gives 70,000 to 85,000 clones, of which roughly 87% were detected only once. Jointly, the top ten make up less than 3.5% of the sample.

Results and caveats for the whole study, not just this receptor: The amount of clinical and demographic metadata varied by source and participant and was provided uncurated.

On this clone: There is no known antigen for this receptor. There are no base qualities to consult, and no much larger clone falls within one base.

From a lookup of the germline V gene, CDR1 and CDR2 are SGHTA and FQGNSA. Measured from the cysteine to the phenylalanine, the CDR3 is 15 residues long. Only the CDR3 DNA stays, 45 bases, in frame from base 1. Compared with germline, V lacks 5 bases and J lacks 14 bases; bases without a gene match: 15. Each collaborating institution followed its own protocols to collect whole blood in K2EDTA tubes. Collaborator samples were shipped for TCRbeta analysis as frozen whole blood, isolated PBMCs, or DNA extracted from either sample type. Sequencing used peripheral blood. The sequence came from a woman between 50 and 59 years old with active or convalescent COVID-19. The receptor chain draws on TRBV7-2 and TRBJ2-5, with TRBD2 matching 12 junction bases. The CDR3 region reads CASSPRLAGASRFYF. The nucleotide sequence reads as follows: TGTGCCAGCAGCCCGAGACTAGCGGGGGCCTCACGATTTTACTTC.